Below are 3 T cell receptor beta chains sequenced from a single sample in a study of regulatory T cells in long-lasting Graves disease. The time point denotes: persistent/refractory GD, antithyroid drugs over 5 years with positive TRAb. RNA isolated from PBMCs was used to make the TCR library. To make TCR beta libraries, researchers used iRepertoire HTBI primers and Arm-PCR of CDR3 regions. TCRdb reanalysed the multiplex PCR reads using MiXCR and keeps one entry per CDR3 protein. Seen here are 300,000 to 500,000 distinct CDR3 sequences, about a fifth observed once, and the top ten hold roughly 20%. Sequenced material: peripheral blood mononuclear cells (PBMCs), taken when the disease was refractory, from a patient treated with antithyroid drugs. The receptors derive from a female donor with Graves disease.

With regard to this clonotype: The junction shows a germline mismatch at one end, possibly a read error. This sequence joins TRBV3-1 and TRBJ2-3; TRBD2 matches 9 bases. This CDR3 region has 12 residues. Germline V gene lookup returns CDR1 LGHDT and CDR2 YNNKEL (reference sequence). This CDR3 is CASTLGGTSLFF. CDR3 sequence (DNA): TGTGCCAGCACCTTAGGTGGGACTAGCCTTTTTTTT.

This clonotype turned up a few times. The V gene is TRBV6-2 or TRBV6-3, the J gene TRBJ1-5; TRBD1 agrees at 7 bases. This CDR3 is built from 17 residues. Per germline, CDR1 MNHEY and CDR2 SVGEGT. V lost 6 bases to trimming and J lost 2 bases; unmatched junction nucleotides: 13. The CDR3 coding sequence is TGTGCCAGCAGAAGACAGGGTGGCTTCTTTGGCAATCAGCCCCAGCATTTT. Its protein is CASRRQGGFFGNQPQHF.

There are many counts of this clonotype. The genes are TRBV12-3 or TRBV12-4 and TRBJ1-5; 8 bases are shared with TRBD1. This CDR3 is built from 16 residues. V trimming: 3 bases; J trimming: 2 bases; junction bases outside the gene matches: 6. CDR3 region: CASSFSGGWGNQPQHF. The CDR3 DNA sequence: TGTGCCAGCAGTTTTTCAGGGGGCTGGGGCAATCAGCCCCAGCATTTT.